One and the same sample provided the 30 T cell receptor beta chains below, sequenced in a study of T cell changes during pregnancy in multiple sclerosis. The assay was immunoSEQ multiplex PCR, and TCRdb's table has in-frame clones only and misses some. The sample has approximately 85,000 clones; approximately 90% are singletons. The sequences come from peripheral blood, collected in the first trimester of pregnancy. Source of these receptors: a female donor with multiple sclerosis, enrolled in a pregnancy study.

The V gene is TRBV18, the J gene TRBJ1-2; perhaps TRBD1 as D (5 bases). The CDR3 loop spans 17 amino acids. CDR1 is KGHSH, CDR2 LQKENI, per germline. The ends were cut back, 3 bases at V and 1 base at J, with 18 bases in the middle. In DNA form, the CDR3 reads TGTGCCAGCTCACCCGTAACGGCGGGGCAGCTTAACTATGGCTACACCTTC. It translates to CASSPVTAGQLNYGYTF. Full variable domain (rest looked up from reference TRBV18 and TRBJ1-2): NAGVMQNPRHLVRRRGQEARLRCSPMKGHSHVYWYRQLPEEGLKFMVYLQKENIIDESGMPKERFSAEFPKEGPSILRIQQVVRGDSAAYFCASSPVTAGQLNYGYTFGSGTRLTVV.

The chain joins TRBV25-1 to TRBJ1-1, with D tentatively TRBD1 (6 bases). CDR3 size: 12 residues. The germline CDR1 and CDR2 sequences are MGHDK and SYGVNS. V gave up 10 bases and J gave up 2 bases, with 11 bases separating them. In DNA form, the CDR3 reads TGTGCCACCACACAGGGTAACACTGAAGCTTTCTTT. This codes for CATTQGNTEAFF.

The chain uses TRBV5-1 and TRBJ2-1; 11 bases align to TRBD1. V lost 5 bases, J lost 6 bases, and 4 bases stayed unmatched. The germline V gene encodes CDR1 SGHRS and CDR2 YFSETQ. CDR3 length equals 14 residues. The CDR3 spells CASRTGTGGNEQFF. The CDR3 region has the DNA TGCGCCAGCAGGACCGGGACAGGGGGCAATGAGCAGTTCTTC.

The chain recombines TRBV5-1 with TRBJ2-3, with D tentatively TRBD2 (7 bases). V shed 3 bases and J shed 0 bases, with 11 bases lying between them. Germline values: CDR1 SGHRS, CDR2 YFSETQ. The CDR3 covers 15 residues. This CDR3 reads CASSSRGASTDTQYF. The CDR3 DNA reads TGCGCCAGCAGCTCCCGGGGGGCTAGCACAGATACGCAGTATTTT. Full variable domain (remainder filled in from reference TRBV5-1 and TRBJ2-3): KAGVTQTPRYLIKTRGQQVTLSCSPISGHRSVSWYQQTPGQGLQFLFEYFSETQRNKGNFPGRFSGRQFSNSRSEMNVSTLELGDSALYLCASSSRGASTDTQYFGPGTRLTVL.

V usage is TRBV7-2 and J usage is TRBJ2-2; D gene unclear. Trimming took off 1 base at V and 7 bases at J, with 7 bases between the two ends. Looked up from germline, CDR1 is SGHTA and CDR2 is FQGNSA. The CDR3 length is 13 residues. The chain's CDR3 is CASSLVLVGELFF. The CDR3 DNA follows: TGTGCCAGCAGCTTAGTGTTAGTCGGGGAGCTGTTTTTT.

The chain recombines TRBV19 with TRBJ2-6; possible D gene TRBD1, 5 bases. Germline assignment: CDR1 LNHDA and CDR2 SQIVND (reference sequence). The CDR3 covers 15 residues. Trimming removed 8 bases from V and 0 bases from J, with 11 bases in between. DNA for the CDR3: TGTGCCAGTTCCAGAACAGGCTCTGGGGCCAACGTCCTGACTTTC. It encodes CASSRTGSGANVLTF.

V usage is TRBV7-9 and J usage is TRBJ1-1; 7 nucleotides agree with TRBD1. The CDR3 spans 15 residues. V was pared by 5 bases and J by 7 bases, with 13 bases of the junction left unmatched. The germline V gene has CDR1 SEHNR and CDR2 FQNEAQ (reference sequence). In DNA, the CDR3 is TGTGCCAGCAGCCGGAGGACGGTTCAGGGGGGTGAAGCTTTCTTT. This translates into CASSRRTVQGGEAFF. Full variable domain (missing parts from reference TRBV7-9 and TRBJ1-1): DTGVSQNPRHKITKRGQNVTFRCDPISEHNRLYWYRQTLGQGPEFLTYFQNEAQLEKSRLLSDRFSAERPKGSFSTLEIQRTEQGDSAMYLCASSRRTVQGGEAFFGQGTRLTVV.

The V and J genes are TRBV21-1 and TRBJ1-2; the D call of TRBD1 is as the table states it, not checked on the DNA. TRBV21-1 is marked as a pseudogene. CDR3 length: 16 residues. CDR3 DNA: TGTGCCCGCCCAGGGGTAGGGACGCCGCTGAACTATGGCTACACCTTC. Encoded protein: CARPGVGTPLNYGYTF.

The chain recombines TRBV28 with TRBJ2-7, with TRBD1 as a possible D gene (6 bases). The germline V gene has CDR1 MDHEN and CDR2 SYDVKM. V lost 6 bases, J lost 2 bases, and 17 bases lay in between. This CDR3 has 15 amino acids. The CDR3 reads CASSRPGTLTYEQYF. DNA of the CDR3: TGTGCCAGCAGCCGACCCGGGACACTCACCTACGAGCAGTACTTC.

The DNA of the CDR3 is TGTGCCAGCAGTTTATGGGACAGGCTAAACTACGAGCAGTACTTC. Its protein product is CASSLWDRLNYEQYF. The chain joins TRBV28 to TRBJ2-7, with 7 nucleotides matching TRBD1. The junction had 5 bases not matched to a gene; V was cut back by 0 bases and J by 3 bases. The CDR3 contains 15 residues. Germline V lookup: CDR1 MDHEN, CDR2 SYDVKM.

V is TRBV18 and J is TRBJ2-2; D is perhaps TRBD2 (8 bases). V gave up 0 bases and J gave up 4 bases, with 15 bases separating them. The CDR3 totals 17 residues. Germline V lookup: CDR1 KGHSH, CDR2 LQKENI. CDR3 coding DNA: TGTGCCAGCTCACCACCCGGGAGGGGGCGCCTCACCGGGGAGCTGTTTTTT. Translated, it gives CASSPPGRGRLTGELFF. Together with reference TRBV18 and TRBJ2-2, the CDR3 gives the full variable domain: NAGVMQNPRHLVRRRGQEARLRCSPMKGHSHVYWYRQLPEEGLKFMVYLQKENIIDESGMPKERFSAEFPKEGPSILRIQQVVRGDSAAYFCASSPPGRGRLTGELFFGEGSRLTVL.

The genes are TRBV6-5 and TRBJ1-1; 8 bases map to TRBD1. Trimming removed 1 base from V and 0 bases from J; junction bases left unmatched: 4. Per germline, CDR1 MNHEY and CDR2 SVGAGI. CDR3 length: 16 amino acids. The CDR3 here is CASSYLTGDMNTEAFF. DNA of the CDR3: TGTGCCAGCAGTTACTTGACAGGGGATATGAACACTGAAGCTTTCTTT.

V is TRBV5-1 and J is TRBJ2-5; 16 nucleotides agree with TRBD2. V lost 4 bases to trimming and J lost 5 bases; unmatched junction nucleotides: 8. This CDR3 has 17 residues. The germline V gene has CDR1 SGHRS and CDR2 YFSETQ. CDR3: CASSPGLAGGRRETQYF. In DNA, the CDR3 is TGCGCCAGCAGCCCGGGACTAGCGGGGGGGCGTCGTGAGACCCAGTACTTC.

V is TRBV27 and J is TRBJ1-1; 10 bases are shared with TRBD1. CDR1 is MNHEY, CDR2 SMNVEV, per germline (reference sequence). The CDR3 sequence is 14 residues long. V lost 6 bases and J lost 5; bases outside the gene matches: 6. CDR3 loop: CASRLTGGYTEAFF. The CDR3 coding sequence is TGTGCCAGCAGGTTGACAGGGGGCTATACTGAAGCTTTCTTT.

The rearrangement uses TRBV9 and TRBJ1-2; 9 positions agree with TRBD1. Looked up from germline, CDR1 is SGDLS and CDR2 is YYNGEE. The V segment lost 3 bases and the J segment 7 bases; nucleotides outside the gene matches: 10. The CDR3 runs to 15 residues. The CDR3 coding sequence is TGTGCCAGCAGCGCCCTACCCGGGACAGGGCTTGGCTACACCTTC. Encoded protein: CASSALPGTGLGYTF. The full variable domain, in which reference TRBV9 and TRBJ1-2 provide the parts outside the CDR3, is DSGVTQTPKHLITATGQRVTLRCSPRSGDLSVYWYQQSLDQGLQFLIQYYNGEERAKGNILERFSAQQFPDLHSELNLSSLELGDSALYFCASSALPGTGLGYTFGSGTRLTVV.

The V and J genes are TRBV21-1 and TRBJ2-7; the D call TRBD1 from the table was never checked on the DNA. TRBV21-1 is a listed pseudogene. The CDR3 runs to 16 residues. For the CDR3, the DNA is TGTGCCAGCAGCAAAGCCGGGTCGGGACAGGGAACGGTGCAGTACTTC. This codes for CASSKAGSGQGTVQYF.

V usage is TRBV5-1 and J usage is TRBJ1-6; TRBD1 agrees at 10 bases. The CDR3 totals 17 residues. J lost 1 base, V lost 7 bases, and 8 bases had no gene match. The germline V gene encodes CDR1 SGHRS and CDR2 YFSETQ. The CDR3: CASGPGQGFSYNSPLHF. DNA for the CDR3: TGCGCCAGCGGGCCGGGACAGGGGTTTTCCTATAATTCACCCCTCCACTTT.

This chain links TRBV11-3 with TRBJ2-3, with a possible D match to TRBD1 (6 bases). Per germline, CDR1 SGHNT and CDR2 YENEEA. The CDR3 length is 15 residues. V was pared by 4 bases and J by 2 bases, with 13 bases between. The CDR3 nucleotides are TGTGCCAGCAGCTCAACAGGGTTTGACACAGATACGCAGTATTTT. This gives the protein CASSSTGFDTDTQYF.

The chain joins TRBV5-1 to TRBJ1-1; 7 bases match TRBD1. Trimming removed 8 bases from V and 1 base from J; junction bases left unmatched: 8. Looked up from germline, CDR1 is SGHRS and CDR2 is YFSETQ. The CDR3 has 14 amino acids. The CDR3 nucleotides read TGCGCCAGTGCTAAGGGGGACAGGAACACTGAAGCTTTCTTT. Translated: CASAKGDRNTEAFF.

The chain couples TRBV7-3 to TRBJ2-1, with D perhaps TRBD1 (6 bases). The CDR3 totals 15 residues. V gave up 5 bases and J gave up 2 bases, with 13 bases separating them. Germline CDR1 and CDR2: SGHTA and FQGTGA. DNA of the CDR3: TGTGCCAGCAGCCTGACGGGACAACCCTACAATGAGCAGTTCTTC. Translation gives CASSLTGQPYNEQFF. Full variable domain (missing parts from reference TRBV7-3 and TRBJ2-1): GAGVSQTPSNKVTEKGKYVELRCDPISGHTALYWYRQSLGQGPEFLIYFQGTGAADDSGLPNDRFFAVRPEGSVSTLKIQRTERGDSAVYLCASSLTGQPYNEQFFGPGTRLTVL.

The chain joins TRBV4-3 to TRBJ2-7, with 9 bases aligning to TRBD1. The germline CDR1 and CDR2 sequences are LGHNA and YSLEER. The ends lost 0 bases at V and 4 bases at J; junction bases unmatched: 10. The CDR3 loop spans 17 amino acids. As DNA, the CDR3 is TGCGCCAGCAGCCAAGAGCTCGGGACAGGGACTAATTACGAGCAGTACTTC. This sequence encodes CASSQELGTGTNYEQYF.

The chain recombines TRBV10-3 with TRBJ2-7, with 7 positions matching TRBD1. V dropped 3 bases and J dropped 5; count of bases not matched to a gene: 7. From germline, CDR1 is ENHRY and CDR2 SYGVKD. CDR3 length: 14 residues. The CDR3 nucleotides read TGTGCCATCAGTGACCCCGAGGGGGCCCACGAGCAGTACTTC. Its protein product is CAISDPEGAHEQYF.

This sequence joins TRBV10-1 and TRBJ2-5; a weak D match, TRBD2 (5 bases). The CDR3 length is 18 residues. V dropped 2 bases and J dropped 5 bases, with 24 bases sitting between them. Germline CDR1 and CDR2: WNHNN and SYGVQD (reference sequence). The CDR3 is CASSEPEPDPSGTETQYF. The CDR3 nucleotides read TGCGCCAGCAGTGAGCCTGAGCCCGACCCCAGCGGTACGGAGACCCAGTACTTC.

This rearrangement joins TRBV4-1 to TRBJ2-3; possibly TRBD2 for D (7 bases). Looked up from germline, CDR1 is MGHRA and CDR2 is YSYEKL. Trimming pared 3 bases from V and 3 bases from J, leaving 16 bases between. The CDR3 length is 16 residues. In nucleotides, the CDR3 is TGCGCCAGCAGCCAGGGGGCGGGAGAGTGGACAGATACGCAGTATTTT. Amino acids: CASSQGAGEWTDTQYF.

The rearrangement uses TRBV5-1 and TRBJ1-6; D not certain. Trimming removed 0 bases from V and 0 bases from J, with 10 bases in between. The CDR3 covers 17 residues. Per the germline V gene, CDR1 is SGHRS and CDR2 is YFSETQ. The CDR3 sequence: CASSLGVGSSYNSPLHF. The CDR3 DNA is TGCGCCAGCAGCTTGGGAGTCGGGAGCTCCTATAATTCACCCCTCCACTTT.

The gene calls are TRBV19 and TRBJ2-7; tentatively, D is TRBD2 (6 bases). CDR1 and CDR2 (germline): LNHDA, SQIVND (reference sequence). The CDR3 totals 14 residues. V lost 4 bases and J 2 bases, leaving 12 bases between the germline ends. The CDR3 sequence: CASSRGTFPYEQYF. In DNA form, the CDR3 reads TGTGCCAGTAGTAGAGGGACTTTCCCCTACGAGCAGTACTTC.

The V gene is TRBV13, the J gene TRBJ1-2; TRBD1 is a possible D gene (6 bases). The CDR3 totals 16 residues. V dropped 4 bases and J dropped 4 bases, with 19 bases sitting between them. Germline lookup yields CDR1 PRHDT and CDR2 FYEKMQ (reference sequence). Written as DNA, the CDR3 is TGTGCCAGCAGCTCCTACAGGGCAATCTCTCCCTATGGCTACACCTTC. Its translation is CASSSYRAISPYGYTF.

The V gene is TRBV27, the J gene TRBJ2-2; D is unresolved. V lost 5 bases and J 1 base, leaving 17 bases between the germline ends. Germline lookup yields CDR1 MNHEY and CDR2 SMNVEV (reference sequence). The CDR3 loop spans 17 amino acids. The CDR3 bases are TGTGCCAGCAGTCCGACGCTCAGCGACCTGAACACCGGGGAGCTGTTTTTT. Protein: CASSPTLSDLNTGELFF.

In nucleotides, the CDR3 is TGTGCCAGCAGTTACCAAGAGGGCAGGAGAGCCTACGAGCAGTACTTC. The encoded protein is CASSYQEGRRAYEQYF. The rearrangement links TRBV6-5 to TRBJ2-7; D possibly corresponds to TRBD2 (5 bases). V was clipped by 2 bases and J by 2 bases, with 16 bases between them. This CDR3 region has 16 residues. In germline, CDR1 is MNHEY, CDR2 SVGAGI.

The J gene is TRBJ1-4, the V gene TRBV6-4, with TRBD1 identical over 7 bases. The V gene end was trimmed by 7 bases and the J gene end by 7 bases; junction bases not matched to a gene: 9. CDR3 size: 14 residues. CDR1 is MRHNA, CDR2 SNTAGT, per germline. In DNA, the CDR3 is TGTGCCAGCAAGGTACAGGGGTTTTTTGAAAAACTGTTTTTT. Encoded protein: CASKVQGFFEKLFF.